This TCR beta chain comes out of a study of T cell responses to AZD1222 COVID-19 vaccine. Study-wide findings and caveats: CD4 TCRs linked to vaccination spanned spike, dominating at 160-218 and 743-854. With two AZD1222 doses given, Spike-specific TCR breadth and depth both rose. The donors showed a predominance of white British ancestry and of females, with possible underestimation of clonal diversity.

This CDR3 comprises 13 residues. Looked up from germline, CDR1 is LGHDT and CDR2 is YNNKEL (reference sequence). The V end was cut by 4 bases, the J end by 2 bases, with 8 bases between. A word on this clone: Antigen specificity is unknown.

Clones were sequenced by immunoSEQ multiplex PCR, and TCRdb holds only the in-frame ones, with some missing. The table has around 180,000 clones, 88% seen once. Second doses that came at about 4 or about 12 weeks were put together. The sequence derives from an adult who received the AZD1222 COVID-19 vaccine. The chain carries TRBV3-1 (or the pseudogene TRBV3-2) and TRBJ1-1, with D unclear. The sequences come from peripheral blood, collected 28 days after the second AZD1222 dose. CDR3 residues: CASSPRFNTEAFF. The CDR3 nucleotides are TGTGCCAGCAGCCCCCGGTTTAACACTGAAGCTTTCTTT.